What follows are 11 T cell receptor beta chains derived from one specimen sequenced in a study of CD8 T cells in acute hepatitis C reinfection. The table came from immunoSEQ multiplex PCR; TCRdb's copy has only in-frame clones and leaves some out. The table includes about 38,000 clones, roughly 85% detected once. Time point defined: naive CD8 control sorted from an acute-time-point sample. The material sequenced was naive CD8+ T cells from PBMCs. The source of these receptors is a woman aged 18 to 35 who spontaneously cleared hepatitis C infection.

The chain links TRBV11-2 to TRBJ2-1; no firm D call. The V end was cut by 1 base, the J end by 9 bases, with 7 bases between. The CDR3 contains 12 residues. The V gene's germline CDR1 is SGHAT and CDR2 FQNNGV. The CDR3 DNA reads TGTGCCAGCAGCTTAGGTGGGTTTGAGCAGTTCTTC. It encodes CASSLGGFEQFF.

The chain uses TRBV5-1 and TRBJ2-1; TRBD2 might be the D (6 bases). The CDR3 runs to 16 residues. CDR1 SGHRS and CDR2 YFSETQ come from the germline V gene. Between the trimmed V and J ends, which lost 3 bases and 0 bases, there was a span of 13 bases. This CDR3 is CASSSPSDHSYNEQFF. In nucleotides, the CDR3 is TGCGCCAGCAGCTCTCCTAGCGACCACTCCTACAATGAGCAGTTCTTC. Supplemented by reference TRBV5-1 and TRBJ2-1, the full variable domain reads KAGVTQTPRYLIKTRGQQVTLSCSPISGHRSVSWYQQTPGQGLQFLFEYFSETQRNKGNFPGRFSGRQFSNSRSEMNVSTLELGDSALYLCASSSPSDHSYNEQFFGPGTRLTVL.

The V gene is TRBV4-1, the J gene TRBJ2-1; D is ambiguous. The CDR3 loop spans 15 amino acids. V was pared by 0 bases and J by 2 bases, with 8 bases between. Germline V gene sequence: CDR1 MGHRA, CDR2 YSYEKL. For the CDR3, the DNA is TGCGCCAGCAGCCAAGACGGGCCTCCCTACAATGAGCAGTTCTTC. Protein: CASSQDGPPYNEQFF.

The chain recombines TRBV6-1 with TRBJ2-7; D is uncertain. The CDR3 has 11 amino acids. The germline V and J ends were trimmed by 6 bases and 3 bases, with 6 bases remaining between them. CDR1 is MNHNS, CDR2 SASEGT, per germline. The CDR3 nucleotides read TGTGCCAGCAGGGTAATCTACGAGCAGTACTTC. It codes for CASRVIYEQYF.

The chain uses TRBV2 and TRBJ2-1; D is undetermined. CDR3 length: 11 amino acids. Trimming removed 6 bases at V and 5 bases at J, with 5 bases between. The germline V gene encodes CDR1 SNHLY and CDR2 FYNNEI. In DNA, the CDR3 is TGTGCCAGCAGAGGTGACAATGAGCAGTTCTTC. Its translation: CASRGDNEQFF.

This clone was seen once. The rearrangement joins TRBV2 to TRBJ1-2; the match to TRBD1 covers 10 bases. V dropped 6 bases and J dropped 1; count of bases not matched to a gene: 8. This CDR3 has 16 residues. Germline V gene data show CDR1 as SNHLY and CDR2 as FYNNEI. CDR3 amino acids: CASSRRTGGDNYGYTF. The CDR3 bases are TGTGCCAGCAGCCGGCGGACAGGGGGAGATAACTATGGCTACACCTTC.

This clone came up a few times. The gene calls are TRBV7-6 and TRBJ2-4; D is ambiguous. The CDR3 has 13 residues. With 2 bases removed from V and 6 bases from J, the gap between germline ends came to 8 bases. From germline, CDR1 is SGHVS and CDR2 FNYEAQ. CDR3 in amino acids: CASSLNLRNIQYF. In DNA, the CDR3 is TGTGCCAGCAGCTTAAATCTGAGAAACATTCAGTACTTC. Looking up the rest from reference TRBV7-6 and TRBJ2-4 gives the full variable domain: GAGVSQSPRYKVTKRGQDVALRCDPISGHVSLYWYRQALGQGPEFLTYFNYEAQQDKSGLPNDRFSAERPEGSISTLTIQRTEQRDSAMYRCASSLNLRNIQYFGAGTRLSVL.

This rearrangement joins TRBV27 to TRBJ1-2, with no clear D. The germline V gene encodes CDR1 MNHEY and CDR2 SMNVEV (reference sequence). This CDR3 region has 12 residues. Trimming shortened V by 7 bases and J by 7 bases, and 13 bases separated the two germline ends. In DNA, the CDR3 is TGTGCCAGCACGGACGGCGGTTTTGGCTACACCTTC. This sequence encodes CASTDGGFGYTF.

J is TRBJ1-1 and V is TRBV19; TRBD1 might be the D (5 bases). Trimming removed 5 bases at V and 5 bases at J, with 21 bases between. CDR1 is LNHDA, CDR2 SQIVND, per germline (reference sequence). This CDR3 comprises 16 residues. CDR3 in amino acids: CASSFTLDMGGTEAFF. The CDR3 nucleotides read TGTGCCAGTAGTTTTACCCTGGACATGGGTGGTACTGAAGCTTTCTTT.

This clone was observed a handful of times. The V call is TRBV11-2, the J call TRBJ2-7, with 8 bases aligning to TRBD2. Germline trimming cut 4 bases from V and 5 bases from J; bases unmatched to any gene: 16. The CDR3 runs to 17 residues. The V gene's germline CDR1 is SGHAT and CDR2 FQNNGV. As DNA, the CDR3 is TGTGCCAGCAGCTCCCCTACGGGGGGGGAGGGGAACGACGAGCAGTACTTC. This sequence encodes CASSSPTGGEGNDEQYF.

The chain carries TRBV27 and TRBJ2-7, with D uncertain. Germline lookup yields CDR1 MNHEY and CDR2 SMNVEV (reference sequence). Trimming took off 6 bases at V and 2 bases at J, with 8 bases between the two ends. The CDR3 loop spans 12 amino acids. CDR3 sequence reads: CASRNSPYEQYF. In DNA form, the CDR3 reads TGTGCCAGCAGGAATAGTCCCTACGAGCAGTACTTC.